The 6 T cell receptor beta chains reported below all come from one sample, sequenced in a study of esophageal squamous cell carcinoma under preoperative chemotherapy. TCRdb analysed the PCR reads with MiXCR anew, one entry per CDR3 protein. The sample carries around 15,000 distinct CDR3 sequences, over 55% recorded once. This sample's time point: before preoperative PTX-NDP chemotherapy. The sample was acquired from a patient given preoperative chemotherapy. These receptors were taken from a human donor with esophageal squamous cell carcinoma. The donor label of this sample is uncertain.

The CDR3 coding sequence is TGTGCCGGCGCGGGCCTGGGGGCCAAAGACACGCAGTATTTT. This encodes CAGAGLGAKDTQYF. V is TRBV6-1 and J is TRBJ2-4; D is perhaps TRBD1 (6 bases). The J call is doubtful: the DNA matches TRBJ2-3 better. The CDR3 runs 14 residues. Germline values: CDR1 MNHNS, CDR2 SASEGT.

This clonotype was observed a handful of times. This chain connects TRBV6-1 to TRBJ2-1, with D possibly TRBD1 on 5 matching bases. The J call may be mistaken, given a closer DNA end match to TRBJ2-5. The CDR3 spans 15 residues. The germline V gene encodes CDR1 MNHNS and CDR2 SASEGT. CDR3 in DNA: TGTGCCAGCAGTGAAAGGACACTAAAAACGGAGACCCAGTACTTC. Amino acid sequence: CASSERTLKTETQYF.

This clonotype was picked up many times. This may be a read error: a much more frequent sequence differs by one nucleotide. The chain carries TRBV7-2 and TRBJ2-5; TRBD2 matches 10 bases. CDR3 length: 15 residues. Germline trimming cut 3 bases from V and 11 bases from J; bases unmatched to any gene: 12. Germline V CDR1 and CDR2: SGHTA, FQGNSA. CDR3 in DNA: TGTGCCAGCAGCTTCAGGACTAGCGGTTACAATGAGCAGTACTTC. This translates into CASSFRTSGYNEQYF.

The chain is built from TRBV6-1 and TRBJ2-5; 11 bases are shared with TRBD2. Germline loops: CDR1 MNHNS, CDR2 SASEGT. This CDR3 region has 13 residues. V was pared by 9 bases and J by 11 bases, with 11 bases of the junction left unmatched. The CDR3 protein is CARPGLAANEQYF. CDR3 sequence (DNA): TGTGCCAGACCGGGACTAGCGGCCAATGAGCAGTACTTC.

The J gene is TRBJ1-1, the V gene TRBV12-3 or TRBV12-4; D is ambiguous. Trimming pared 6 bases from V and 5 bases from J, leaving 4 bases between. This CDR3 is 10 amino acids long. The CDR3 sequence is CASRGTEAFF. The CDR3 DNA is TGTGCCAGCAGAGGGACTGAAGCTTTCTTT.

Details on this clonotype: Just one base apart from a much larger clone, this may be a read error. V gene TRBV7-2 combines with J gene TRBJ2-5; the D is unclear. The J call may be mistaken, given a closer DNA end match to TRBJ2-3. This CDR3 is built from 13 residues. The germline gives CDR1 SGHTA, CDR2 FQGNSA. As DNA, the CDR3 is TGTGCCAGCAGCTTAGATTACACAAATACGCAGTATTTT. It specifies CASSLDYTNTQYF.